This passage covers 27 T cell receptor beta chains from one sample sequenced in a study of T cell repertoires in aging, cancer and after chemotherapy. TCR beta rearrangements were amplified from peripheral blood genomic DNA. A mixed TRB-A/B primer pool amplified rearranged TRB by multiplex touch-down PCR. TCRdb re-derived calls from the multiplex PCR reads in MiXCR, one entry per CDR3 protein. The table has 1,500 to 2,000 distinct CDR3 sequences, 22% seen once. The sample taken for sequencing was blood. The receptors stem from a human donor with a blood cancer.

With regard to this clonotype: Possible read error: a much larger clone is one base away. The chain joins TRBV6-5 to TRBJ1-1; D not certain. Germline CDR1 MNHEY, CDR2 SVGAGI. The CDR3 has 12 residues. CDR3 nucleotides: TGTGCCAGCAGCCCCGGGCAGCTAGAAGCTTCCTTT. Protein product: CASSPGQLEASF.

V is TRBV5-1 and J is TRBJ1-2, with unresolved D. The CDR3 consists of 15 residues. With 4 bases removed from V and 3 bases from J, the gap between germline ends came to 16 bases. In germline, CDR1 is SGHRS, CDR2 YFSETQ. The DNA for the CDR3 is TGCGCCAGCAGCCTAGCGGGGTACTCTGACTATGGCTACACCTTC. Translated, it gives CASSLAGYSDYGYTF.

In its sample, this clonotype was seen a few times. This rearrangement joins TRBV20-1 to TRBJ1-6, with D maybe TRBD1 (5 bases). The CDR3 covers 19 residues. The germline V gene has CDR1 DFQATT and CDR2 SNEGSKA (reference sequence). V shed 0 bases and J shed 7 bases, with 25 bases lying between them. CDR3 loop: CSARDWFGQGESRNSPLHF. In nucleotides, the CDR3 is TGCAGTGCTAGAGATTGGTTTGGGCAGGGCGAATCGAGGAATTCACCCCTCCACTTT.

This clonotype was recorded a few times. The chain recombines TRBV20-1 with TRBJ2-5, with 7 bases aligning to TRBD2. The CDR3 consists of 14 residues. The ends lost 4 bases at V and 5 bases at J; junction bases unmatched: 10. Germline V lookup: CDR1 DFQATT, CDR2 SNEGSKA (reference sequence). This CDR3 reads CSAITGLQTETQYF. For the CDR3, the DNA is TGCAGTGCTATCACGGGACTACAAACGGAGACCCAGTACTTC.

This clonotype has a handful of counts. The J gene is TRBJ2-3, the V gene TRBV4-2, with a possible D match to TRBD2 (6 bases). V lost 1 base to trimming and J lost 0 bases, with 11 bases between them. CDR1 and CDR2 from the germline V gene are LGHNA and YNFKEQ. The length of the CDR3 is 16 residues. The CDR3 DNA reads as TGTGCCAGCAGCCAAGGTACCGGGACTAGCACAGATACGCAGTATTTT. It encodes CASSQGTGTSTDTQYF.

This clonotype was picked up a small number of times. V usage is TRBV7-9 and J usage is TRBJ2-7; TRBD1 matches at 9 bases. Per the germline V gene, CDR1 is SEHNR and CDR2 is FQNEAQ (reference sequence). This CDR3 contains 17 residues. Trimming removed 4 bases from V and 3 bases from J; junction bases left unmatched: 13. In DNA form, the CDR3 reads TGTGCCAGCAGCTCTTTCGTCGGACAGGGGAGCCGCTACGAGCAGTACTTC. Translated, it gives CASSSFVGQGSRYEQYF.

The chain is built from TRBV21-1 and TRBJ2-7; TRBD1, the table's D call, was not compared with the DNA. TRBV21-1 is a recognized pseudogene. CDR3 length: 16 residues. The CDR3: CASKKVDGASSYEQYF. In DNA form, the CDR3 reads TGTGCCAGCAAGAAGGTCGACGGGGCCAGCTCCTACGAGCAGTACTTC.

V usage is TRBV10-3 and J usage is TRBJ1-4; 9 bases fit TRBD1. V was pared by 6 bases and J by 8 bases, with 10 bases of the junction left unmatched. Per germline, CDR1 ENHRY and CDR2 SYGVKD. This CDR3 contains 15 residues. The CDR3 loop is CAISSTGGGSEKLFF. Written as DNA, the CDR3 is TGTGCCATCAGCAGCACAGGGGGCGGATCGGAAAAACTGTTTTTT.

This clonotype is labeled medium-sized. This chain connects TRBV6-1 to TRBJ2-2; TRBD2 agrees at 14 bases. The CDR3 has 17 residues. CDR1 and CDR2 (germline): MNHNS, SASEGT. The V and J ends lost 3 bases and 5 bases, in that order; junction bases with no gene match: 5. The CDR3 sequence: CASSEDRTSGRTGELFF. The CDR3 DNA is TGTGCCAGCAGTGAGGACCGGACTAGCGGGAGGACCGGGGAGCTGTTTTTT.

The rearrangement joins TRBV20-1 to TRBJ1-6; D gene uncertain. CDR1 is DFQATT and CDR2 is SNEGSKA in the germline V gene (reference sequence). This CDR3 comprises 12 residues. Trimming removed 4 bases at V and 9 bases at J, with 10 bases between. The CDR3 loop is CSATLSSSPLHF. The CDR3 DNA is TGCAGTGCTACTCTAAGCAGTTCACCCCTCCACTTT.

This clonotype is labeled as medium-sized. The CDR3 nucleotides read TGTGCCAGCAGTTTATTAGGGGTGCACGGGGAGCTGTTTTTT. Amino acids: CASSLLGVHGELFF. The chain recombines TRBV27 with TRBJ2-2; D perhaps matches TRBD1 (5 bases). CDR1 MNHEY and CDR2 SMNVEV come from the germline V gene (reference sequence). The CDR3 runs 14 residues. V lost 1 base, J lost 7 bases, and 10 bases lay in between.

This clonotype is medium-sized in the sample. CDR3 loop: CASSTGAETQYF. The CDR3 DNA is TGTGCCAGCAGCACGGGGGCTGAGACCCAGTACTTC. The chain is built from TRBV18 and TRBJ2-5; TRBD1 or TRBD2 may be the D gene (6 bases each). Deletions cut 8 bases from V and 5 bases from J, with 12 bases between. Germline V gene sequence: CDR1 KGHSH, CDR2 LQKENI. The CDR3 has 12 amino acids.

Judged by abundance, this clonotype is medium-sized (0.01 to 0.1%). This sequence joins TRBV18 and TRBJ2-3; no reliable D call. The CDR3 length is 12 residues. CDR1 is KGHSH, CDR2 LQKENI, per germline. V lost 6 bases and J 1 base, leaving 5 bases between the germline ends. CDR3 amino acids: CASSSGTDTQYF. The CDR3 DNA is TGTGCCAGCTCCTCGGGCACAGATACGCAGTATTTT.

This clonotype was counted a few times. The rearrangement joins TRBV12-3 or TRBV12-4 to TRBJ2-7, with unresolved D. V was clipped by 8 bases and J by 0 bases, with 8 bases between them. The CDR3 extends over 12 amino acids. CDR3 DNA: TGTGCCAGCTCCATCGCCTCCTACGAGCAGTACTTC. Its translation is CASSIASYEQYF.

This sequence joins TRBV18 and TRBJ2-4, with D unclear. The germline CDR1 and CDR2 sequences are KGHSH and LQKENI. V lost 2 bases and J 0 bases, leaving 11 bases between the germline ends. This CDR3 is 16 amino acids long. The CDR3, as DNA: TGTGCCAGCTCACCATCCGGGCCAGTAGCCAAAAACATTCAGTACTTC. As protein: CASSPSGPVAKNIQYF.

This rearrangement joins TRBV7-2 to TRBJ2-3; 14 nucleotides match TRBD2. Germline CDR1 SGHTA, CDR2 FQGNSA. The CDR3 length is 17 residues. The ends lost 1 base at V and 4 bases at J; junction bases unmatched: 4. CDR3 protein: CASSLGLAGGPADTQYF. CDR3 in DNA: TGTGCCAGCAGCTTAGGACTAGCGGGAGGGCCAGCAGATACGCAGTATTTT. Combining the CDR3 with reference TRBV7-2 and TRBJ2-3 gives the whole variable domain GAGVSQSPSNKVTEKGKDVELRCDPISGHTALYWYRQSLGQGLEFLIYFQGNSAPDKSGLPSDRFSAERTGGSVSTLTIQRTQQEDSAVYLCASSLGLAGGPADTQYFGPGTRLTVL.

The chain has TRBV7-3 and TRBJ2-3; possibly TRBD2 for D (6 bases). The CDR3 is made up of 16 amino acids. V lost 4 bases to trimming and J lost 4 bases, with 18 bases between them. The germline V gene encodes CDR1 SGHTA and CDR2 FQGTGA. In DNA, the CDR3 is TGTGCCAGCAGCTCTTTAGGAGGGAGTACGGCAGATACGCAGTATTTT. Amino acid sequence: CASSSLGGSTADTQYF. Supplemented by reference TRBV7-3 and TRBJ2-3, the full variable domain reads GAGVSQTPSNKVTEKGKYVELRCDPISGHTALYWYRQSLGQGPEFLIYFQGTGAADDSGLPNDRFFAVRPEGSVSTLKIQRTERGDSAVYLCASSSLGGSTADTQYFGPGTRLTVL.

By sample share, this clonotype is medium-sized. DNA of the CDR3: TGTGCCAGTAGTGGCGGACTAGGGGGCACAGATACGCAGTATTTT. Protein product: CASSGGLGGTDTQYF. The V call is TRBV19, the J call TRBJ2-3, with 7 bases lining up with TRBD2. The CDR3 consists of 15 residues. Germline CDR1 reads LNHDA; CDR2 reads SQIVND (reference sequence). Losses at the gene ends were 5 bases for V and 1 base for J; bases not matched to a gene: 6.

This clonotype is labeled as medium-sized (0.01 to 0.1%). The chain uses TRBV6-6 and TRBJ2-1; D unresolved. Trimming cost V 0 bases and J 0 bases, with 9 bases left between them. Germline CDR1 reads MNHNY; CDR2 reads SVGAGI (reference sequence). CDR3 length equals 16 residues. The DNA for the CDR3 is TGTGCCAGCAGTTACTCGAGTTCTAGCTCCTACAATGAGCAGTTCTTC. Protein: CASSYSSSSSYNEQFF.

This clonotype was seen a single time. This chain links TRBV20-1 with TRBJ1-1, with 7 bases matching TRBD1. The germline CDR1 and CDR2 sequences are DFQATT and SNEGSKA (reference sequence). The length of the CDR3 is 12 residues. The CDR3 protein is CTMTGPNTEAFF. DNA for the CDR3: TGCACAATGACAGGGCCGAACACTGAAGCTTTCTTT.

The chain combines TRBV20-1 with TRBJ2-7; TRBD2 matches at 11 bases. Trimming took 4 bases from V and 0 from J; bases not matched to a gene: 5. The CDR3 loop spans 15 amino acids. The germline CDR1 and CDR2 sequences are DFQATT and SNEGSKA (reference sequence). Written as DNA, the CDR3 is TGCAGTGCTATCCCAACTAGCGGGGGCTCCTACGAGCAGTACTTC. It encodes CSAIPTSGGSYEQYF.

Judged by abundance, this clonotype is medium-sized. The rearrangement joins TRBV6-5 to TRBJ2-1; weak D call: TRBD2 (6 bases). Germline CDR1 is MNHEY and CDR2 is SVGAGI. The length of the CDR3 is 14 residues. V lost 4 bases and J lost 3, with 10 bases in between. The DNA for the CDR3 is TGTGCCAGCAGTTCCGGGACTGGCTACAATGAGCAGTTCTTC. Residues: CASSSGTGYNEQFF.

The V call is TRBV11-2, the J call TRBJ2-1; D is possibly TRBD1 or TRBD2 (7 bases each). The CDR3 runs 13 residues. CDR1 SGHAT and CDR2 FQNNGV come from the germline V gene. CDR3 loop: CAGGGSFYNEQFF. As DNA, the CDR3 is TGTGCAGGGGGCGGGAGTTTCTACAATGAGCAGTTCTTC. The full variable domain, completed using reference TRBV11-2 and TRBJ2-1, is EAGVAQSPRYKIIEKRQSVAFWCNPISGHATLYWYQQILGQGPKLLIQFQNNGVVDDSQLPKDRFSAERLKGVDSTLKIQPAKLEDSAVYLCAGGGSFYNEQFFGPGTRLTVL.

Judged by abundance, this clonotype is medium-sized. V is TRBV12-3 or TRBV12-4 and J is TRBJ2-2; 7 nucleotides match TRBD1. V trimming: 6 bases; J trimming: 0 bases; junction bases outside the gene matches: 1. CDR3 length: 14 amino acids. CDR3 nucleotide sequence: TGTGCCAGCAGGACAGGGACGAACACCGGGGAGCTGTTTTTT. The encoded protein is CASRTGTNTGELFF.

This clonotype is labeled large (0.1 to 1%). The V call is TRBV5-1, the J call TRBJ2-5; 8 nucleotides line up with TRBD1. The CDR3 is made up of 16 amino acids. J was trimmed by 6 bases and V by 0 bases; bases with no gene match: 10. Germline lookup yields CDR1 SGHRS and CDR2 YFSETQ. CDR3 nucleotide sequence: TGCGCCAGCAGCTTGGCTGTACAGGGGGTGGGAAAGACCCAGTACTTC. Encoded protein: CASSLAVQGVGKTQYF.

There are a few counts of this clonotype. The CDR3 coding sequence is TGTGCCAGCAGCCCCCCAAGGGGGGAAGCTTTCTTT. It yields the protein CASSPPRGEAFF. The rearrangement links TRBV14 to TRBJ1-1, with a weak D call TRBD1 (6 bases). The CDR3 totals 12 residues. From germline, CDR1 is SGHDN and CDR2 FVKESK. Trimming cost V 4 bases and J 8 bases, with 11 bases left between them.

This clonotype is medium-sized in the sample. The chain links TRBV27 to TRBJ2-1; perhaps TRBD1 as D (6 bases). V was trimmed by 7 bases and J by 7 bases, leaving 14 bases between them. The CDR3 is 13 amino acids. Per the germline V gene, CDR1 is MNHEY and CDR2 is SMNVEV (reference sequence). The CDR3 nucleotides read TGTGCCAGCACCGGACAGATGGGTAATGAGCAGTTCTTC. Its translation is CASTGQMGNEQFF.